The 22 T cell receptor beta chains in this list originate from one sample, sequenced in a study of T-cell memory formation after mild COVID-19. From the 5' RACE reads, TCRdb called clonotypes with MiXCR, one entry per CDR3 protein. The sample carries a few hundred thousand distinct CDR3 sequences, 20% to 30% recorded once. The sample consisted of PBMCs or a T cell subset sorted from them (not recorded which). The receptors were gathered from an adult woman who had mild COVID-19 (a few samples of this study predate the infection). Cell type and time point are not known.

This sequence joins TRBV5-1 and TRBJ1-1, with D unresolved. The CDR3 covers 11 residues. The germline gives CDR1 SGHRS, CDR2 YFSETQ. With 6 bases removed from V and 8 bases from J, the gap between germline ends came to 11 bases. The CDR3 protein is CASKGPQEAFF. CDR3 nucleotides: TGCGCCAGCAAGGGCCCTCAAGAAGCTTTCTTT.

V and J are TRBV11-3 and TRBJ2-1; 9 positions agree with TRBD2. Germline trimming cut 8 bases from V and 5 bases from J; bases unmatched to any gene: 10. This CDR3 contains 15 residues. The V gene's germline CDR1 is SGHNT and CDR2 YENEEA. CDR3 coding DNA: TGTGCCAGCGACCCTAGCGGGAAGGGGAACAATGAGCAGTTCTTC. It is translated as CASDPSGKGNNEQFF.

This clonotype has more than one count but fewer than ten. The V gene is TRBV2, the J gene TRBJ2-6; D uncertain. This CDR3 region has 17 residues. Germline V gives CDR1 SNHLY, CDR2 FYNNEI. V dropped 6 bases and J dropped 1 base, with 16 bases sitting between them. The CDR3 DNA is TGTGCCAGCAGGCCCTACAACGGTCGTTCTGGGGCCAACGTCCTGACTTTC. This gives the protein CASRPYNGRSGANVLTF.

This clonotype appeared a few times. V is TRBV7-9 and J is TRBJ2-7; D is unresolved. Germline V lookup: CDR1 SEHNR, CDR2 FQNEAQ (reference sequence). This CDR3 is 17 amino acids long. Between the trimmed V and J ends, which lost 5 bases and 1 base, there was a span of 21 bases. The CDR3, as DNA: TGTGCCAGCAGCCCCCCCCGGACGTCGCTGGGGTCCTACGAGCAGTACTTC. Protein: CASSPPRTSLGSYEQYF. Filled out from reference TRBV7-9 and TRBJ2-7, the complete variable domain reads DTGVSQNPRHKITKRGQNVTFRCDPISEHNRLYWYRQTLGQGPEFLTYFQNEAQLEKSRLLSDRFSAERPKGSFSTLEIQRTEQGDSAMYLCASSPPRTSLGSYEQYFGPGTRLTVT.

This clonotype appeared a few times. The V call is TRBV5-1, the J call TRBJ2-3; no clear D. This CDR3 has 15 residues. Germline assignment: CDR1 SGHRS and CDR2 YFSETQ. V was trimmed by 0 bases and J by 4 bases, leaving 12 bases between them. CDR3 protein: CASSLAPVSADTQYF. In DNA form, the CDR3 reads TGCGCCAGCAGCTTGGCGCCAGTAAGCGCAGATACGCAGTATTTT.

The chain is built from TRBV3-1 and TRBJ1-3; D call uncertain. There are 17 residues in the CDR3. Trimming pared 0 bases from V and 0 bases from J, leaving 12 bases between. CDR1 is LGHDT and CDR2 is YNNKEL in the germline V gene (reference sequence). The CDR3: CASSQDNTVLSGNTIYF. The CDR3, as DNA: TGTGCCAGCAGCCAAGATAACACGGTCCTCTCTGGAAACACCATATATTTT.

The V call is TRBV6-5, the J call TRBJ2-7; TRBD2 agrees at 7 bases. Germline CDR1 is MNHEY and CDR2 is SVGAGI. With 7 bases clipped from V and 0 bases from J, the junction kept 18 bases outside the gene matches. There are 18 residues in the CDR3. DNA for the CDR3: TGTGCCAGCACCAAAAGCCGTGGGGGGGGATCAAGCTCCTACGAGCAGTACTTC. Its protein is CASTKSRGGGSSSYEQYF.

This clonotype was detected only once. J is TRBJ2-1 and V is TRBV12-3 or TRBV12-4, with D perhaps given as TRBD1 or TRBD2 (5 bases each). Trimming removed 5 bases at V and 10 bases at J, with 18 bases between. The CDR3 covers 14 residues. CDR3 bases: TGTGCCAGCAGTCCTCCTTGGGGGATGCCCGAGCAGTTCTTC. This codes for CASSPPWGMPEQFF.

J is TRBJ2-5 and V is TRBV20-1; D possibly corresponds to TRBD2 (6 bases). There are 16 residues in the CDR3. With 3 bases removed from V and 2 bases from J, the gap between germline ends came to 19 bases. Germline V lookup: CDR1 DFQATT, CDR2 SNEGSKA (reference sequence). The CDR3 here is CSARGGRGLRQETQYF. As DNA, the CDR3 is TGCAGTGCTAGGGGGGGTAGAGGTCTACGTCAAGAGACCCAGTACTTC.

The rearrangement uses TRBV12-3 or TRBV12-4 and TRBJ2-7; a possible D gene is TRBD2 (5 bases). Trimming took off 8 bases at V and 5 bases at J, with 16 bases between the two ends. The CDR3 has 13 residues. Here the CDR3 reads CASGRLGFDEQYF. The CDR3 DNA sequence: TGTGCCAGCGGGAGATTAGGGTTTGACGAGCAGTACTTC.

The CDR3 DNA is TGTGCCAGCATCCCCCCAGGACAGGGTATGGGTGAGCAGTACTTC. This encodes CASIPPGQGMGEQYF. The chain recombines TRBV6-5 with TRBJ2-7, with 8 bases fitting TRBD1. V was pared by 7 bases and J by 7 bases, with 15 bases of the junction left unmatched. The CDR3 extends over 15 amino acids. Germline CDR1 reads MNHEY; CDR2 reads SVGAGI.

The rearrangement joins TRBV3-1 to TRBJ2-3; a possible D gene is TRBD1 (5 bases). The V end was cut by 4 bases, the J end by 1 base, with 15 bases between. The germline gives CDR1 LGHDT, CDR2 YNNKEL (reference sequence). The CDR3 extends over 16 amino acids. The CDR3: CASSPPPTRGTDTQYF. As DNA, the CDR3 is TGTGCCAGCAGCCCCCCCCCTACCAGGGGCACAGATACGCAGTATTTT.

In this sample, this clonotype turned up a few times. The chain joins TRBV15 to TRBJ2-1; D possibly uses TRBD1 or TRBD2 (5 bases each). The CDR3 is 13 amino acids. CDR1 and CDR2 from the germline V gene are LNHNV and YYDKDF (reference sequence). V shed 0 bases and J shed 10 bases, with 10 bases lying between them. The CDR3: CATSRDVGEEQFF. Here the CDR3 DNA reads TGTGCCACCAGCAGAGATGTGGGGGAAGAGCAGTTCTTC.

The V and J genes are TRBV7-8 and TRBJ2-1; 7 bases are shared with TRBD2. Trimming took 2 bases from V and 4 from J; bases not matched to a gene: 8. CDR1 SGHVS and CDR2 FQNEAQ come from the germline V gene. The CDR3 extends over 16 amino acids. The CDR3 DNA reads as TGTGCCAGCAGCTTATTAGGCGGGAGTACATACAATGAGCAGTTCTTC. Amino acids: CASSLLGGSTYNEQFF.

V usage is TRBV15 and J usage is TRBJ2-7; TRBD2 might be the D (6 bases). Trimming shortened V by 8 bases and J by 7 bases, and 12 bases separated the two germline ends. This CDR3 comprises 11 residues. CDR1 LNHNV and CDR2 YYDKDF come from the germline V gene (reference sequence). The CDR3 coding sequence is TGTGCCACCCTCTATGCGGGGGAGCAGTACTTC. Its protein product is CATLYAGEQYF.

The V gene is TRBV27, the J gene TRBJ1-4; no firm D call. This CDR3 comprises 12 residues. With 6 bases removed from V and 4 bases from J, the gap between germline ends came to 6 bases. CDR1 and CDR2 from the germline V gene are MNHEY and SMNVEV (reference sequence). CDR3 bases: TGTGCCAGCAGCCGACTTAATGAAAAACTGTTTTTT. Protein sequence: CASSRLNEKLFF.

This clonotype was observed a handful of times. The chain recombines TRBV15 with TRBJ1-1; D unclear. The CDR3 runs 13 residues. Germline-derived CDR1 and CDR2 are LNHNV and YYDKDF (reference sequence). Trimming took 5 bases from V and 3 from J, leaving 10 bases between them. The CDR3, as DNA: TGTGCCACCAGCCTTAACGGGTACACTGAAGCTTTCTTT. Translating it yields CATSLNGYTEAFF.

This clonotype was detected only a few times. The gene calls are TRBV24-1 and TRBJ2-1; TRBD1 matches at 8 bases. This CDR3 comprises 15 residues. The V and J ends lost 5 bases and 4 bases, in that order; junction bases with no gene match: 6. The germline CDR1 and CDR2 sequences are KGHDR and SFDVKD. In DNA, the CDR3 is TGTGCCACCAGTGTGGCCGGGACAGGTTACAATGAGCAGTTCTTC. Translation: CATSVAGTGYNEQFF.

This chain joins TRBV6-6 and TRBJ2-1, with 7 bases aligning to TRBD2. The V segment lost 8 bases and the J segment 1 base; nucleotides outside the gene matches: 5. The germline CDR1 and CDR2 sequences are MNHNY and SVGAGI (reference sequence). The CDR3 spans 14 residues. The CDR3 loop is CASGTSESYNEQFF. DNA for the CDR3: TGTGCCAGCGGAACTAGCGAATCCTACAATGAGCAGTTCTTC.

The table lists this clonotype with a few counts. The V and J genes are TRBV6-2 or TRBV6-3 and TRBJ2-7; D not certain. The V gene lost 5 bases and the J gene lost 5 bases, with 7 bases spanning the gap. CDR3 length: 11 residues. Germline V gene sequence: CDR1 MNHEY, CDR2 SVGEGT. The chain's CDR3 is CASSRYHEQYF. The DNA of the CDR3 is TGTGCCAGCAGTCGTTATCACGAGCAGTACTTC.

Written as DNA, the CDR3 is TGCAGCGTTGAAGGGGGGACAGGGGGTCTCTACGAGCAGTACTTC. It encodes CSVEGGTGGLYEQYF. J is TRBJ2-7 and V is TRBV29-1; 11 positions agree with TRBD1. The germline V gene has CDR1 SQVTM and CDR2 ANQGSEA. Trimming at V came to 1 base and at J to 3 bases, leaving 5 bases not matched to a gene. This CDR3 is 15 amino acids long.

The J gene is TRBJ2-1, the V gene TRBV2; TRBD2 agrees at 7 bases. Looked up from germline, CDR1 is SNHLY and CDR2 is FYNNEI. CDR3 length equals 16 residues. J gave up 7 bases and V 6 bases, and 15 bases lay outside the gene matches. CDR3 sequence: CASSRKQLGLTNEQFF. The CDR3 DNA is TGTGCCAGCAGCCGCAAACAATTGGGACTAACGAATGAGCAGTTCTTC. Full variable domain (remainder filled in from reference TRBV2 and TRBJ2-1): EPEVTQTPSHQVTQMGQEVILRCVPISNHLYFYWYRQILGQKVEFLVSFYNNEISEKSEIFDDQFSVERPDGSNFTLKIRSTKLEDSAMYFCASSRKQLGLTNEQFFGPGTRLTVL.